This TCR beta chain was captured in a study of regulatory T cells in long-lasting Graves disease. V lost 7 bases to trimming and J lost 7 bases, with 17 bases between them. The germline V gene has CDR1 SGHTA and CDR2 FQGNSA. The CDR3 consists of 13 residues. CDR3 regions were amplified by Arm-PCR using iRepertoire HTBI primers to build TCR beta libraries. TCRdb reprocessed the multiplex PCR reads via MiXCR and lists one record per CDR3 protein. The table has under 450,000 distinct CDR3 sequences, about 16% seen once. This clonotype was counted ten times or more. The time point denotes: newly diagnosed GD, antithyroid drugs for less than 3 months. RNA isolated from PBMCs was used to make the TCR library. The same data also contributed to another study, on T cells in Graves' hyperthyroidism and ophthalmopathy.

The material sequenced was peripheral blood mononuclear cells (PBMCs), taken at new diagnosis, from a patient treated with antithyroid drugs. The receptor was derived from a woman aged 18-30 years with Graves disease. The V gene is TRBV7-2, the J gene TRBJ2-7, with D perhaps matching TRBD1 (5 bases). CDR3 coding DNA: TGTGCCAGCACCCCACCCGCAGGGTTTGAGCAGTACTTC. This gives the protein CASTPPAGFEQYF.